Following are 2 T cell receptor beta chains from one sample sequenced in a study of naive and memory T cell subsets. An equimolar mix of two oligonucleotides served as the beta constant-region primer for TRBC1 and TRBC2. Four rounds of PCR amplified the ligated cDNA using nested alpha and beta constant-region primers plus SP2. TCRdb reprocessed the UMI-ligation and nested PCR reads with MiXCR, giving one entry per CDR3 protein. Of 30,000 to 40,000 distinct CDR3 sequences detected, less than 20% appear once; the ten largest clones hold roughly 3.5%. Sequenced sample: effector memory CD4+ T cells from blood. Subset described: effector memory, CD45RA- CD27-. These receptors were collected from a human donor in good health.

This clonotype was found a few times. J is TRBJ1-5 and V is TRBV6-1; D is uncertain. The germline gives CDR1 MNHNS, CDR2 SASEGT. V lost 6 bases, J lost 4 bases, and 10 bases lay in between. There are 13 residues in the CDR3. CDR3 residues: CASRLGLNQPQHF. The DNA for the CDR3 is TGTGCCAGCAGATTAGGGTTAAATCAGCCCCAGCATTTT.

This clonotype was found a few times. The chain joins TRBV6-5 to TRBJ2-7, with TRBD2 as a possible D gene (7 bases). Trimming pared 6 bases from V and 3 bases from J, leaving 18 bases between. Germline V gene data show CDR1 as MNHEY and CDR2 as SVGAGI. The CDR3 has 15 amino acids. As DNA, the CDR3 is TGTGCCAGCAGCCGACTCGCGGGGGCGGGCTACGAGCAGTACTTC. Protein product: CASSRLAGAGYEQYF.